This paragraph covers one TCR beta chain sequence. As to treatment: 15 to 20 received Ad26.COV2.S at low or high dose, single or two shots; about 5 received placebo; per-sample allocation not given. Sampling was performed 63 days after the first vaccine or placebo injection. These data belong to a study of Ad26.COV2.S vaccination and SARS-CoV-2 variants. Produced via immunoSEQ multiplex PCR; TCRdb's table is partial and in-frame only. The table includes 400,000 to 500,000 clones, roughly 89% detected once. CDR3 size: 13 residues. Looked up from germline, CDR1 is DFQATT and CDR2 is SNEGSKA (reference sequence). The V end was cut by 3 bases, the J end by 0 bases, with 6 bases between.

The starting material was peripheral blood, obtained in a trial of Ad26.COV2.S vaccine versus placebo. The sequence derives from a person between 18 and 60 years old who received the Ad26.COV2.S COVID-19 vaccine or a placebo. The chain employs TRBV20-1 and TRBJ2-1; D is ambiguous. The CDR3 loop reads CSASMDSYNEQFF. CDR3 coding DNA: TGCAGTGCTAGTATGGACTCCTACAATGAGCAGTTCTTC.